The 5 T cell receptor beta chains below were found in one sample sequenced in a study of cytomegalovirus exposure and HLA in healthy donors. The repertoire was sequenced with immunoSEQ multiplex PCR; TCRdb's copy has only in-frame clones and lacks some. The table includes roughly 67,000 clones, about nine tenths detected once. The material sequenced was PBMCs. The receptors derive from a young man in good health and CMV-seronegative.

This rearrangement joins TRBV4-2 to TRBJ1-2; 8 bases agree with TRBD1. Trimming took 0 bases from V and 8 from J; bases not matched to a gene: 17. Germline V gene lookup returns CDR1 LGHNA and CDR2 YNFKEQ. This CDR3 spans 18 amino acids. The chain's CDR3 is CASSQDLGKGRGQGGYTF. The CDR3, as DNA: TGTGCCAGCAGCCAAGATTTGGGGAAGGGCAGGGGGCAGGGGGGCTACACCTTC.

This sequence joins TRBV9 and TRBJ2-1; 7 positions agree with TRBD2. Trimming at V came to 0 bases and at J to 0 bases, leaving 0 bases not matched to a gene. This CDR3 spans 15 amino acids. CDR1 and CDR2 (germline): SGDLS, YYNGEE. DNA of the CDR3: TGTGCCAGCAGCGTAGGGGGGGGCTCCTACAATGAGCAGTTCTTC. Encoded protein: CASSVGGGSYNEQFF.

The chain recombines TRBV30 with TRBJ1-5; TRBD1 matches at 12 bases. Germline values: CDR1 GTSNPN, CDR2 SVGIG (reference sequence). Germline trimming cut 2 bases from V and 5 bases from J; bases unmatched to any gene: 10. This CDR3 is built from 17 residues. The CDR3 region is CAWSLGQGAKWDQPQHF. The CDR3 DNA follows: TGTGCCTGGAGTTTGGGACAGGGGGCGAAGTGGGATCAGCCCCAGCATTTT.

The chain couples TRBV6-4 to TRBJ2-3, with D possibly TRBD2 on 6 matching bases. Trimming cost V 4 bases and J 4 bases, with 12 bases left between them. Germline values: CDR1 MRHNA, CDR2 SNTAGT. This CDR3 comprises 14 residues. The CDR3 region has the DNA TGTGCCAGCAGTGTCGGCGGGAATTCAGATACGCAGTATTTT. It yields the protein CASSVGGNSDTQYF.

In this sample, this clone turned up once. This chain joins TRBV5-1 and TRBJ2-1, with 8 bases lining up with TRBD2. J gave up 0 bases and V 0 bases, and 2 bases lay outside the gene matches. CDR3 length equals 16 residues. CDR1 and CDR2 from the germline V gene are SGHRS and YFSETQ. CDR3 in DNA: TGCGCCAGCAGCTTGGGCGGGACTAGCTCCTACAATGAGCAGTTCTTC. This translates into CASSLGGTSSYNEQFF. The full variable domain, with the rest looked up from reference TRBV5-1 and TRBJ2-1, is KAGVTQTPRYLIKTRGQQVTLSCSPISGHRSVSWYQQTPGQGLQFLFEYFSETQRNKGNFPGRFSGRQFSNSRSEMNVSTLELGDSALYLCASSLGGTSSYNEQFFGPGTRLTVL.